Listed below are T cell receptor beta chains from one sample, sequenced in a study of blood T cell repertoires in COVID-19. The protocol was immunoSEQ multiplex PCR, while the TCRdb copy is restricted to in-frame clones and leaves out a portion. The sample holds about 14,000 clones, over 75% seen once. Sample: peripheral blood. The receptors originated from a human donor in a cohort sampled during active COVID-19. The CDR3 runs from the conserved cysteine through the conserved F or W. Fields, in order: V gene, clone size, D gene, J gene, CDR3 protein, CDR3 DNA. A D gene is named only where the DNA matches it firmly. Rows may omit the clone size; those that give it use once, few, many or a size class.

>TRBV3-1/TRBV3-2|-|TRBD1|TRBJ2-3
CASSQARGPSQYF
TGTGCCAGCAGCCAGGCGAGGGGGCCATCGCAGTATTTT
>TRBV24-1|-|TRBD1|TRBJ1-4
CATSDYGQGGEKLFF
TGTGCCACCAGTGACTACGGACAGGGAGGGGAAAAACTGTTTTTT
>TRBV18|-|TRBD1|TRBJ2-7
CASSLGQGPYEQYF
TGTGCCAGCTCACTCGGACAGGGTCCCTACGAGCAGTACTTC
>TRBV9|-|TRBD1|TRBJ1-1
CASSLRDSYTEAFF
TGTGCCAGCAGCCTCCGGGACAGCTACACTGAAGCTTTCTTT
>TRBV6-2/TRBV6-3|once|TRBD2|TRBJ2-1
CASSSGRGLAGGSSHNEQFF
TGTGCCAGCAGTTCGGGGCGGGGACTAGCGGGAGGATCGTCCCACAATGAGCAGTTCTTC
>TRBV7-9|-|-|TRBJ1-1
CASSGHRAGNTEAFF
TGTGCCAGCAGCGGACACAGGGCAGGGAACACTGAAGCTTTCTTT
>TRBV27|-|TRBD1|TRBJ1-1
CASSYTGTGLNTEAFF
TGTGCCAGCAGTTACACCGGGACAGGGCTGAACACTGAAGCTTTCTTT
>TRBV7-2|-|-|TRBJ1-2
CASSLVGGAGLVHGYTF
TGTGCCAGCAGCTTAGTAGGGGGGGCGGGTTTGGTTCATGGCTACACCTTC
>TRBV5-4|-|TRBD2|TRBJ2-5
CASTRGGARRPETQYF
TGTGCCAGCACCCGGGGAGGGGCAAGACGCCCAGAGACCCAGTACTTC
>TRBV28|-|TRBD1|TRBJ1-1
CASSLGGMNTEAFF
TGTGCCAGCAGTCTAGGGGGCATGAACACTGAAGCTTTCTTT
>TRBV7-6|-|-|TRBJ2-1
CASSRGGGNNEQFF
TGTGCCAGCAGCCGAGGGGGGGGGAACAATGAGCAGTTCTTC
>TRBV7-2|once|TRBD1|TRBJ2-5
CASSLGGTGGETQYF
TGTGCCAGCAGCTTAGGAGGGACAGGGGGCGAGACCCAGTACTTC
>TRBV12-3/TRBV12-4|-|-|TRBJ2-3
CASQGPDTQYF
TGTGCCAGCCAGGGGCCAGATACGCAGTATTTT
>TRBV27|few|TRBD1|TRBJ2-1
CASSPPRDRGIHEQFF
TGTGCCAGCAGTCCCCCCCGGGACAGGGGTATACATGAGCAGTTCTTC
>TRBV30|-|TRBD2|TRBJ2-2
CASIPGLAGSNTGELFF
TGTGCCTCAATTCCGGGACTAGCGGGAAGCAACACCGGGGAGCTGTTTTTT
>TRBV6-5|-|-|TRBJ2-1
CASSFRDYNEQFF
TGTGCCAGCAGTTTCCGGGATTACAATGAGCAGTTCTTC
>TRBV7-9|-|-|TRBJ2-5
CASSFGTQKETQYF
TGTGCCAGCAGCTTCGGGACACAAAAAGAGACCCAGTACTTC
>TRBV5-6|few|-|TRBJ2-7
CASSEGGDTIYEQYF
TGTGCCAGCAGCGAGGGGGGGGACACGATATACGAGCAGTACTTC
>TRBV7-9|-|TRBD2|TRBJ2-1
CASNSAGGGEEGNEQFF
TGTGCCAGCAACTCCGCGGGGGGAGGGGAGGAGGGGAATGAGCAGTTCTTC
>TRBV12-3/TRBV12-4|-|TRBD2|TRBJ2-7
CASRGLASYEQYF
TGTGCCAGCAGAGGACTAGCGTCCTACGAGCAGTACTTC
>TRBV7-9|once|-|TRBJ2-2
CASSTQGVDGTGELFF
TGTGCCAGCAGCACTCAGGGCGTGGACGGCACCGGGGAGCTGTTTTTT
>TRBV4-3|-|TRBD2|TRBJ2-1
CASSQDPLAGVREQFF
TGCGCCAGCAGCCAAGATCCGCTAGCGGGAGTCCGTGAGCAGTTCTTC
>TRBV19|-|-|TRBJ2-6
CASSTRQEGSPGANVLTF
TGTGCCAGTAGTACTCGACAGGAAGGGAGCCCTGGGGCCAACGTCCTGACTTTC
>TRBV29-1|-|TRBD1|TRBJ1-2
CSVGPTRTGTYGYTF
TGCAGCGTTGGACCCACCCGGACAGGGACCTATGGCTACACCTTC
>TRBV7-9|-|TRBD1|TRBJ2-5
CASSASGTGGVQTQYF
TGTGCCAGCAGCGCATCCGGGACAGGGGGCGTACAGACCCAGTACTTC
>TRBV15|-|-|TRBJ2-1
CATSRAVDSGSEQFF
TGTGCCACCAGCAGAGCCGTTGACTCTGGGAGTGAGCAGTTCTTC
>TRBV10-2|few|-|TRBJ2-7
CASLSQDSSYEQYF
TGCGCCAGCCTCTCTCAGGACAGCTCCTACGAGCAGTACTTC